The clone carrying this T cell receptor (beta chain) was recorded once. The data belong to a study of T cell responses to AZD1222 COVID-19 vaccine. CDR1 is SGHRS, CDR2 YFSETQ, per germline. V lost 6 bases and J lost 4, with 12 bases in between. The CDR3 contains 13 residues. Here immunoSEQ multiplex PCR was the method, and the copy in TCRdb shows in-frame clones only, minus some. Here the sample spans approximately 190,000 clones, roughly 93% being singletons. The rearrangement uses TRBV5-1 and TRBJ2-3; a possible D gene is TRBD1 (6 bases). Specimen: peripheral blood, collected on day 0 of AZD1222 vaccination. The TCR originated in an adult in good health. The CDR3 region has the DNA TGCGCCAGCAAGGGTCAGGGGCCAGATACGCAGTATTTT. It is translated as CASKGQGPDTQYF.